This T cell receptor (beta chain) came from a study of Graves' ophthalmopathy and Graves' hyperthyroidism. This clonotype was recorded many times. The antigen remains undetermined. Study results and limitations: The blood repertoire also included most expanded thyroid clonotypes above 0.001 frequency.

Amplified material comprised TCR beta CDR3 regions derived from RNA transcripts. Second-round multiplex PCR followed a first-round RT-PCR using HTBI primers. A single record per CDR3 protein comes from TCRdb applying MiXCR to the multiplex PCR reads. The table records hundreds of thousands of distinct CDR3 sequences, 20% to 25% of them present only once. PBMCs stemmed from over 8.5 ml of fresh peripheral blood. The source of this sequence is a young woman with stable Graves' hyperthyroidism. Some clones in this sample may be carry-over from other donors' samples. The sequenced material came from peripheral blood.

Here the CDR3 DNA reads TGTGCCATCAGTGACCTAGACAGGAACACTGAAGCTTTCTTT. Protein: CAISDLDRNTEAFF. This chain uses TRBV10-3 with TRBJ1-1, with D possibly being TRBD1 (5 bases). Germline loops: CDR1 ENHRY, CDR2 SYGVKD. V shed 3 bases and J shed 1 base, with 9 bases lying between them. The length of the CDR3 is 14 residues.